A selection of T cell receptor beta chains follows, all from one sample in a study of blood T cell repertoires in COVID-19. Generated by immunoSEQ multiplex PCR, the TCRdb table keeps only in-frame clones and is missing some. The sample holds 250,000 or so clones; approximately 83% are singletons and the top ten take around 2%. Sequenced sample: peripheral blood. The receptors shown here come from a man aged 30-40 years who had recovered from COVID-19. CDR3s include the opening cysteine and the closing phenylalanine or tryptophan. The D gene is left open where the match is weak. Size is stated for part of the rows, as once, few or many counts, or as a class when the clone is expanded.

v_gene	j_gene	abundance	d_gene	CDR3aa	CDR3nt
TRBV5-3	TRBJ1-6	.	TRBD1	CARRETGASPLHF	TGTGCCAGAAGGGAGACAGGGGCTTCACCCCTCCACTTT
TRBV2	TRBJ2-3	.	.	CASRRGGVRYF	TGTGCCAGCAGGAGGGGCGGGGTAAGGTATTTT
TRBV24-1	TRBJ1-2	few	TRBD1	CATSDSDRGGYTF	TGTGCCACCAGTGATTCAGACAGGGGCGGCTACACCTTC
TRBV2	TRBJ2-2	.	TRBD1	CASKGTATGELFF	TGTGCCAGCAAAGGGACAGCCACCGGGGAGCTGTTTTTT
TRBV3-1/TRBV3-2	TRBJ1-1	.	.	CASSQGGGIVNTEAFF	TGTGCCAGCAGCCAAGGGGGGGGGATCGTGAACACTGAAGCTTTCTTT
TRBV12-1	TRBJ2-1	.	.	CASSTLVGLAGPEQFF	TGTGCCAGCAGCACCCTAGTGGGACTAGCGGGACCTGAGCAGTTCTTC
TRBV28	TRBJ1-2	.	TRBD1	CASSFGRGYRNYGYTF	TGTGCCAGCAGTTTCGGCAGGGGGTATCGAAACTATGGCTACACCTTC
TRBV9	TRBJ2-1	.	.	CASSVEGLPDYNEQFF	TGTGCCAGCAGCGTTGAGGGACTTCCTGATTACAATGAGCAGTTCTTC
TRBV5-1	TRBJ1-2	.	.	CASSLENRASYTF	TGCGCCAGCAGCTTAGAGAACAGGGCCTCGTACACCTTC
TRBV19	TRBJ1-1	.	.	CASSIQVSNTEAFF	TGTGCCAGTAGTATACAGGTTTCGAACACTGAAGCTTTCTTT
TRBV7-3	TRBJ2-2	once	.	CASSPRRARNTGELFF	TGTGCCAGCAGCCCCCGGAGGGCGAGGAACACCGGGGAGCTGTTTTTT
TRBV2	TRBJ2-2	.	TRBD2	CASSLSGVTGELFF	TGTGCCAGCAGCTTAAGCGGGGTCACCGGGGAGCTGTTTTTT
TRBV18	TRBJ1-3	.	.	CASSPDGGFSGNTIYF	TGTGCCAGCTCCCCAGATGGGGGGTTCTCTGGAAACACCATATATTTT
TRBV7-2	TRBJ2-5	once	.	CASTKKETQYF	TGTGCCAGCACCAAAAAAGAGACCCAGTACTTC
TRBV6-5	TRBJ1-2	.	.	CASSRQQSYGYTF	TGTGCCAGCAGTCGACAGCAATCCTATGGCTACACCTTC
TRBV10-3	TRBJ1-1	.	TRBD1	CAATGTGNTEAFF	TGTGCCGCGACAGGGACGGGGAACACTGAAGCTTTCTTT
TRBV12-3/TRBV12-4	TRBJ1-2	.	TRBD1	CASSDGQGGYTF	TGTGCCAGCAGCGACGGACAGGGTGGCTACACCTTC
TRBV29-1	TRBJ2-1	.	.	CSGARYQDNEQFF	TGCAGCGGCGCTCGGTACCAAGACAATGAGCAGTTCTTC
TRBV4-1	TRBJ2-3	.	TRBD2	CASSQGAGGEDTQYF	TGCGCCAGCAGCCAAGGGGCGGGGGGAGAGGATACGCAGTATTTT
TRBV4-1	TRBJ2-6	.	TRBD1	CASSPGQGYSGANVLTF	TGCGCCAGCAGTCCGGGACAGGGATACTCTGGGGCCAACGTCCTGACTTTC
TRBV5-4	TRBJ2-1	.	TRBD2	CASSPGLASYNEQFF	TGTGCCAGCAGCCCGGGACTAGCAAGCTACAATGAGCAGTTCTTC
TRBV7-2	TRBJ2-2	.	TRBD2	CASSLGGGDTGELFF	TGTGCCAGCAGCTTAGGCGGGGGGGATACCGGGGAGCTGTTTTTT
TRBV5-4	TRBJ1-2	.	.	CASSTAAGGHYGYTF	TGTGCCAGCAGCACGGCCGCAGGAGGGCACTATGGCTACACCTTC
TRBV19	TRBJ1-2	.	.	CASSFDWNYGYTF	TGTGCCAGTAGTTTTGACTGGAACTATGGCTACACCTTC
TRBV6-6	TRBJ2-1	.	.	CASSPGTKGESYNEQFF	TGTGCCAGCAGTCCCGGGACAAAGGGGGAGTCCTACAATGAGCAGTTCTTC
TRBV5-6	TRBJ1-2	.	.	CASSLPQQNYGYTF	TGTGCCAGCAGCTTACCTCAACAGAACTATGGCTACACCTTC
TRBV12-3/TRBV12-4	TRBJ2-7	.	TRBD2	CASSLGAGGDGAF	TGTGCCAGCAGCCTCGGTGCGGGGGGGGACGGGGCATTC
TRBV5-1	TRBJ2-1	.	TRBD1	CASSSGQGDYNEQFF	TGCGCCAGCAGTTCGGGACAGGGAGATTACAATGAGCAGTTCTTC
TRBV6-5	TRBJ2-1	once	TRBD2	CASSYSSGEYNEQFF	TGTGCCAGCAGTTACTCTAGCGGGGAATACAATGAGCAGTTCTTC
TRBV5-5	TRBJ2-5	.	TRBD2	CASSLGGALETQYF	TGTGCCAGCAGCCTCGGGGGGGCATTGGAGACCCAGTACTTC
TRBV6-6	TRBJ1-4	.	TRBD1	CASSLTGTATNEKLFF	TGTGCCAGCAGCCTGACAGGGACTGCAACTAATGAAAAACTGTTTTTT
TRBV10-2	TRBJ1-1	.	.	CASSYPERGEGAFF	TGCGCCAGCAGCTATCCCGAGAGGGGGGAGGGTGCTTTCTTT
TRBV6-5	TRBJ2-5	few	.	CASSRDWNQETQYF	TGTGCCAGCAGCCGCGACTGGAACCAAGAGACCCAGTACTTC
TRBV28	TRBJ2-1	.	.	CASSLSSSDEQFF	TGTGCCAGCAGTTTATCTAGCTCCGATGAGCAGTTCTTC
TRBV5-8	TRBJ1-5	.	TRBD1	CASSPGLGQGQSQPQHF	TGTGCCAGCAGCCCCGGGCTGGGACAGGGGCAAAGTCAGCCCCAGCATTTT
TRBV9	TRBJ2-2	.	TRBD2	CASSSPGGVPGAGELFF	TGTGCCAGCAGCTCCCCGGGGGGGGTTCCAGGGGCCGGGGAGCTGTTTTTT
TRBV5-7	TRBJ2-1	.	.	CASPGHTDNEQFF	TGTGCCAGCCCGGGACATACGGACAATGAGCAGTTCTTC
TRBV5-1	TRBJ1-2	.	.	CASSLVGANYGYTF	TGCGCCAGCAGCTTGGTGGGAGCTAACTATGGCTACACCTTC
TRBV13	TRBJ2-7	.	TRBD2	CASSLRWRGGNYEQYF	TGTGCCAGCAGCTTAAGGTGGCGGGGGGGAAATTACGAGCAGTACTTC